Detailed here is one TCR beta chain. The ends were cut back, 10 bases at V and 9 bases at J, with 21 bases in the middle. Germline CDR1 is SGHDN and CDR2 is FVKESK. This CDR3 comprises 13 residues. This sample was taken from a study of blood T cell repertoires in COVID-19. Study overall: The study drew acute and convalescent COVID-19 samples from the United States, Italy and Spain. PBMCs, B-cell-depleted T cells, or T cells provided the cDNA or gDNA that made up the material.

In the source study's methods: Cell counts per sample came from amplifying reference gene primers. Profiled with immunoSEQ multiplex PCR; TCRdb holds only in-frame clones, not every one. Clonal size and the V and J genes are those of that table, whereas D and trimming came from the DNA. The sample lists under 300,000 clones; roughly 80% were seen once. This sequence was found in a woman aged 40 to 50 with active or convalescent COVID-19. Sequenced input: peripheral blood. The chain carries TRBV14 and TRBJ1-1, with D hard to call. CDR3 loop: CATRVVGSGKAFF. The CDR3 DNA reads as TGTGCCACCCGAGTCGTAGGTTCGGGGAAAGCTTTCTTT.